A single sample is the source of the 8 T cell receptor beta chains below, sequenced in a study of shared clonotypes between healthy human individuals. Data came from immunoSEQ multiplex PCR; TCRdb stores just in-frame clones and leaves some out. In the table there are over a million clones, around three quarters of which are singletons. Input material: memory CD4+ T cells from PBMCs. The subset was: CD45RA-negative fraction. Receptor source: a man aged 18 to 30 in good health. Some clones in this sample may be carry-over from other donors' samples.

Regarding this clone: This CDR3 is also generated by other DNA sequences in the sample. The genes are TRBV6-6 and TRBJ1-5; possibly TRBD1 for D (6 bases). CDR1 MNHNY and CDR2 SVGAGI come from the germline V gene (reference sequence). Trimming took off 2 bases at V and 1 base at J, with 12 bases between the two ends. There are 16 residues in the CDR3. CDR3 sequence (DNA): TGTGCCAGCAGTTACGGCACGGGGGCAAGCAATCAGCCCCAGCATTTT. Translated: CASSYGTGASNQPQHF.

In DNA, the CDR3 is TGTGCCAGCAGTTCGGGACAGGGGCACACTGAAGCTTTCTTT. Translated: CASSSGQGHTEAFF. The chain couples TRBV28 to TRBJ1-1, with 10 nucleotides matching TRBD1. V was clipped by 4 bases and J by 3 bases; unmatched bases: 2. Germline lookup yields CDR1 MDHEN and CDR2 SYDVKM. This CDR3 comprises 14 residues.

CDR3 in amino acids: CASSTLAEIQETQYF. The CDR3 coding sequence is TGTGCCAGCAGTACACTAGCGGAGATACAAGAGACCCAGTACTTC. V usage is TRBV2 and J usage is TRBJ2-5, with 8 bases lining up with TRBD2. The length of the CDR3 is 15 residues. Trimming cost V 5 bases and J 2 bases; bases outside gene matches: 7. Germline values: CDR1 SNHLY, CDR2 FYNNEI.

The CDR3: CASSRDRNTGELFF. The CDR3 bases are TGTGCCAGCAGCCGGGACAGGAACACCGGGGAGCTGTTTTTT. The rearrangement uses TRBV6-1 and TRBJ2-2; 7 bases fit TRBD1. Unmatched junction bases numbered 2, after V lost 6 bases and J lost 1 base. Germline CDR1 MNHNS, CDR2 SASEGT. The CDR3 has 14 residues.

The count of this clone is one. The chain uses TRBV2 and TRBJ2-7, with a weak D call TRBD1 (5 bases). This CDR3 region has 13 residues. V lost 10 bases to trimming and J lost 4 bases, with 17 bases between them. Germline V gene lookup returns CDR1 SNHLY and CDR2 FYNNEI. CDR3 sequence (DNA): TGTGCCACTGCCAGGGTGGGGTCGTACGAGCAGTACTTC. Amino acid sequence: CATARVGSYEQYF.

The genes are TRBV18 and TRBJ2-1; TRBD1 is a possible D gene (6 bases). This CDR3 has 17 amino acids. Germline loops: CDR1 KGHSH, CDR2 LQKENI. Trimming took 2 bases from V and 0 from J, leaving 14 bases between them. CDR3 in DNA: TGTGCCAGCTCACCAAAGGACAGTTTAAGCTCCTACAATGAGCAGTTCTTC. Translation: CASSPKDSLSSYNEQFF. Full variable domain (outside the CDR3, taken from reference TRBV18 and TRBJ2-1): NAGVMQNPRHLVRRRGQEARLRCSPMKGHSHVYWYRQLPEEGLKFMVYLQKENIIDESGMPKERFSAEFPKEGPSILRIQQVVRGDSAAYFCASSPKDSLSSYNEQFFGPGTRLTVL.

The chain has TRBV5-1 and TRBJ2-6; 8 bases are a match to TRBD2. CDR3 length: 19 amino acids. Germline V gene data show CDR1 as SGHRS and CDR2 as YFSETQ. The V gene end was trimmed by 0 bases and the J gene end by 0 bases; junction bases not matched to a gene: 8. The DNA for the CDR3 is TGCGCCAGCAGCTTGGGTTGGGCTAGCGGGCCCTCTGGGGCCAACGTCCTGACTTTC. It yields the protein CASSLGWASGPSGANVLTF.

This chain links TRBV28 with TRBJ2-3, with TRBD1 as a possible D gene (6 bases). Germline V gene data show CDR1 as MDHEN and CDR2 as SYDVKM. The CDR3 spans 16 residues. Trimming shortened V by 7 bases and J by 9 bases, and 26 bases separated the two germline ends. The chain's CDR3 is CASIPGDGLLVGTQYF. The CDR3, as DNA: TGTGCCAGCATCCCAGGGGACGGTCTATTGGTCGGGACGCAGTATTTT.